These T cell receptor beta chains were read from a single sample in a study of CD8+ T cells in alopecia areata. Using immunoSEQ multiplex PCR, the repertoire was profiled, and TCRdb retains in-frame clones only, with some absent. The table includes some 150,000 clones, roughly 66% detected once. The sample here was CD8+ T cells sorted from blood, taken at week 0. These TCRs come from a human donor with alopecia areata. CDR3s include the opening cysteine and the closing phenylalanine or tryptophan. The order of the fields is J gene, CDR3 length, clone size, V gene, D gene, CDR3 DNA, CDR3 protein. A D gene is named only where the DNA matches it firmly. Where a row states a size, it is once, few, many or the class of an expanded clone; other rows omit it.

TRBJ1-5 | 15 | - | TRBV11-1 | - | TGTGCCAGCAGCCCGGACACCGGGAGCAATCAGCCCCAGCATTTT | CASSPDTGSNQPQHF
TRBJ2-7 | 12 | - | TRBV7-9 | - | TGTGCCAGCAGCTTCGATCGAGACGAGCAGTACTTC | CASSFDRDEQYF
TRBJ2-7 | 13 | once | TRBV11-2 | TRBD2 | TGTGCCAGCAAGTCCGGGGGGGGTTACGAGCAGTACTTC | CASKSGGGYEQYF
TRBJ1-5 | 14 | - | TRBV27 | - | TGTGCCAGCAGTGCCCGTCGGGGGAATCAGCCCCAGCATTTT | CASSARRGNQPQHF
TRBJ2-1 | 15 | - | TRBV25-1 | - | TGTGCCAGCACCAAGGGACTGAGCTCCTACAATGAGCAGTTCTTC | CASTKGLSSYNEQFF
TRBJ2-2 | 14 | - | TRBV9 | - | TGTGCCAGCAGCGGGCACGGTGGCGCCGGGGAGCTGTTTTTT | CASSGHGGAGELFF
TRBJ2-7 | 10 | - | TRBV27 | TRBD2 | TGTGCCAGCGGGAGGGAGAAGCAGTACTTC | CASGREKQYF
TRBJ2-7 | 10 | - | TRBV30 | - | TGTGCCTGGGGGAGTTACGAGCAGTACTTC | CAWGSYEQYF
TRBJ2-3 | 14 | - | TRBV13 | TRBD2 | TGTGCCAGCAGCTTACGGGGGGGCACAGATACGCAGTATTTT | CASSLRGGTDTQYF
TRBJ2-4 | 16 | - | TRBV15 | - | TGTGCCACCAGCAGAGATCTTACAGGGGGGGTGAACATTCAGTACTTC | CATSRDLTGGVNIQYF
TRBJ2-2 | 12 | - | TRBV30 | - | TGTGCCTGGATGGGGTACACCGGGGAGCTGTTTTTT | CAWMGYTGELFF
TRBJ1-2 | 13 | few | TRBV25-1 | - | TGTGCCAGCAGCGCTTGGGGGGTCTATGGCTACACCTTC | CASSAWGVYGYTF
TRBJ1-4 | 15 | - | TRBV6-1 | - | TGTGCCAGCAGTGAAGAGGTGCAGCCAGCGGAAAAACTGTTTTTT | CASSEEVQPAEKLFF
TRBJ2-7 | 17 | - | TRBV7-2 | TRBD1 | TGTGCCAGCAGCTCGACCCGTTGGACAGGCCTATCCTACGAGCAGTACTTC | CASSSTRWTGLSYEQYF
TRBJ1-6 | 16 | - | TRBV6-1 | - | TGTGCCAGCAGTGAAATGGCGAGCTCCTATAATTCACCCCTCCACTTT | CASSEMASSYNSPLHF
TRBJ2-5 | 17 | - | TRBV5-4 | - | TGTGCCAGCAGCTTGGGTCAGCTGGGGATGTACCAAGAGACCCAGTACTTC | CASSLGQLGMYQETQYF
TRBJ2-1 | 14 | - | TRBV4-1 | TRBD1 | TGCGCCAGCAGCCAAGTACAGGGGGGCAGAGAGCAGTTCTTC | CASSQVQGGREQFF
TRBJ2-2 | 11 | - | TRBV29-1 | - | TGCAGCGTTGAAGATCTGAGGGAGCTGTTTTTT | CSVEDLRELFF
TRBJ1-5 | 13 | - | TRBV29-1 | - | TGCAGCCTTGGGGGGGAGAAGGGTCAGCCCCAGCATTTT | CSLGGEKGQPQHF
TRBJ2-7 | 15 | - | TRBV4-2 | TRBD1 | TGTGCCAGCAGCCAAGATCTTAACAGGGGCTACGAGCAGTACTTC | CASSQDLNRGYEQYF
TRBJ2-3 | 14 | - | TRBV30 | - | TGTGCCTGGAGTGTTGGCTCTAGCACAGATACGCAGTATTTT | CAWSVGSSTDTQYF
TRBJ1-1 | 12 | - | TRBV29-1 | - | TGCAGCGTTCAGGTGGAAAACACTGAAGCTTTCTTT | CSVQVENTEAFF
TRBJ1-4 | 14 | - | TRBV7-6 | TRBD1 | TGTGCCAGCAGCCGGCGGACAGGGGGTGAAAAACTGTTTTTT | CASSRRTGGEKLFF
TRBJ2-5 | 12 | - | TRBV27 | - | TGTGCCAGCAAAGGGGTCCAAGAGACCCAGTACTTC | CASKGVQETQYF